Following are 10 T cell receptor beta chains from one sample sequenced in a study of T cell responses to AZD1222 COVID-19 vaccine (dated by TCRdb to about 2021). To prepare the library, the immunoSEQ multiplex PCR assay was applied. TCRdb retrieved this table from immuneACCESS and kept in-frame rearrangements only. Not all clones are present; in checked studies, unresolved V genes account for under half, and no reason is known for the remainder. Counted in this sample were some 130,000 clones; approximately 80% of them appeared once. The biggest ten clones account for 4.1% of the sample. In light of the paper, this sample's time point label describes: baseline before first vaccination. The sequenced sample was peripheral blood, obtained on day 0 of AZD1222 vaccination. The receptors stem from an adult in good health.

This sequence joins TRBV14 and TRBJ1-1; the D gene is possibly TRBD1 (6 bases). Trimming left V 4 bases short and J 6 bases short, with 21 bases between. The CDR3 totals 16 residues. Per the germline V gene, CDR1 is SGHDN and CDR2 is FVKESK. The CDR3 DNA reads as TGTGCCAGCAGCCCAAATAGGGGGGGGGTGCCGTCTGAAGCTTTCTTT. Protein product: CASSPNRGGVPSEAFF.

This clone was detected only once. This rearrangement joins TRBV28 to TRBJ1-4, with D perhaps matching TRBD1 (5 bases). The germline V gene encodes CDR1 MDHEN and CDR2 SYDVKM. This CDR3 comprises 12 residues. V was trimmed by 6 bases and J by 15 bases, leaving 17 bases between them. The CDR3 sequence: CASRTGTAELFF. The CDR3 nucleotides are TGTGCCAGCAGGACTGGGACCGCCGAGTTGTTTTTT.

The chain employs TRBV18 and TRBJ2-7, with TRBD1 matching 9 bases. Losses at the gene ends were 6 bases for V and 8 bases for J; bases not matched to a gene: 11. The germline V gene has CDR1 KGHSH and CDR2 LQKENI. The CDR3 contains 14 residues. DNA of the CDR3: TGTGCCAGCTCGCCTGGACAGGGGCCTACTCAGCAGTACTTC. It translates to CASSPGQGPTQQYF. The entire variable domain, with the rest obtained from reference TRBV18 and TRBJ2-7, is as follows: NAGVMQNPRHLVRRRGQEARLRCSPMKGHSHVYWYRQLPEEGLKFMVYLQKENIIDESGMPKERFSAEFPKEGPSILRIQQVVRGDSAAYFCASSPGQGPTQQYFGPGTRLTVT.

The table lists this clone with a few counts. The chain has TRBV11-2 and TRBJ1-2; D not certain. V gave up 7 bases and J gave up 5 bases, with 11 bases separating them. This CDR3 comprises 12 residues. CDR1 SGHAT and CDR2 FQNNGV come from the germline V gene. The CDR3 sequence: CASKEMGYGYTF. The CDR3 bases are TGTGCCAGCAAAGAAATGGGATATGGCTACACCTTC.

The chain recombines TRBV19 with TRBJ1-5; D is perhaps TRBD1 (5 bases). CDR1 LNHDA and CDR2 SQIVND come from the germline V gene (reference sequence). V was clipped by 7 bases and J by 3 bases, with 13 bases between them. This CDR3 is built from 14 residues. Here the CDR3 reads CASKGDRDNQPQHF. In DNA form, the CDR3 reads TGTGCCAGTAAAGGAGACAGAGACAATCAGCCCCAGCATTTT.

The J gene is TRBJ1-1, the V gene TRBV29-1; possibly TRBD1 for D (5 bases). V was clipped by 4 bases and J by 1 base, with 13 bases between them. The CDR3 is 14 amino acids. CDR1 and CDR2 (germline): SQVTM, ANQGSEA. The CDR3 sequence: CSVGKGPTNTEAFF. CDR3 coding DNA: TGCAGCGTTGGCAAGGGGCCGACGAACACTGAAGCTTTCTTT.

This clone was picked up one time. Written as DNA, the CDR3 is TGTGCCAGCAGCCAAGATCTTCAGATCCCGCTGTCCGGCTACACCTTC. It yields the protein CASSQDLQIPLSGYTF. This chain joins TRBV3-1 (or the pseudogene TRBV3-2) and TRBJ1-2; D unclear. The CDR3 sequence is 16 residues long. Germline V lookup: CDR1 LGHDT, CDR2 YNNKEL (reference sequence). Trimming took 0 bases from V and 8 from J, leaving 19 bases between them.

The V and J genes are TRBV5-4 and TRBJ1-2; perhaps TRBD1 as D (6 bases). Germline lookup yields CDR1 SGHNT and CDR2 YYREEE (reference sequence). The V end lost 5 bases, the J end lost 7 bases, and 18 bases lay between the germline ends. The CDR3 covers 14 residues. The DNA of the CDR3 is TGTGCCAGCAGTTTAGGAGGGGGTTCGAGTGGCTACACCTTC. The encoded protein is CASSLGGGSSGYTF.

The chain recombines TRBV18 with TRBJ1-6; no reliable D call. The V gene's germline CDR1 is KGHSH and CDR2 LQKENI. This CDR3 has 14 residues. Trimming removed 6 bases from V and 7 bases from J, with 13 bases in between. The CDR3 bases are TGTGCCAGCTCGCAGGAGCGACGGAATTCACCCCTCCACTTT. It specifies CASSQERRNSPLHF. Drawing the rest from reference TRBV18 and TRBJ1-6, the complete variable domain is NAGVMQNPRHLVRRRGQEARLRCSPMKGHSHVYWYRQLPEEGLKFMVYLQKENIIDESGMPKERFSAEFPKEGPSILRIQQVVRGDSAAYFCASSQERRNSPLHFGNGTRLTVT.

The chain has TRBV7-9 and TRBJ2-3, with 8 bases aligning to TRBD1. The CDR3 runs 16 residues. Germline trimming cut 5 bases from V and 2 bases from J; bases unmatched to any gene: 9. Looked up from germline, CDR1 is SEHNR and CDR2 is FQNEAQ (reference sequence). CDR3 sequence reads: CASSGQGALTTDTQYF. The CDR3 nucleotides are TGTGCCAGCAGCGGGCAGGGGGCTCTGACCACAGATACGCAGTATTTT. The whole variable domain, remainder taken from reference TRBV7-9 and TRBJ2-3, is DTGVSQNPRHKITKRGQNVTFRCDPISEHNRLYWYRQTLGQGPEFLTYFQNEAQLEKSRLLSDRFSAERPKGSFSTLEIQRTEQGDSAMYLCASSGQGALTTDTQYFGPGTRLTVL.